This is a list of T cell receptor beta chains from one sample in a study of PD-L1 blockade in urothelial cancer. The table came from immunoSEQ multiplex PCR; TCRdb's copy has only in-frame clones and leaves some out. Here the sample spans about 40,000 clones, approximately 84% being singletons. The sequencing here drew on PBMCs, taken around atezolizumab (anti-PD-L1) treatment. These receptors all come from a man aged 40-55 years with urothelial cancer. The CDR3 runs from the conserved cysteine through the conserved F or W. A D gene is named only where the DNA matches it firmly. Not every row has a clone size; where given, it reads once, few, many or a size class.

CASMALAGPEQYF	TGTGCCAGCATGGCACTAGCGGGACCCGAGCAGTACTTC	TRBJ2-7	.	TRBV2	TRBD2
CASSIGAYNEQFF	TGTGCCAGTAGTATTGGAGCGTACAATGAGCAGTTCTTC	TRBJ2-1	.	TRBV19	.
CASSLIGNDNEQFF	TGTGCCAGCAGCTTGATCGGTAATGACAATGAGCAGTTCTTC	TRBJ2-1	once	TRBV5-4	.
CASSQPLPGYGYTF	TGCGCCAGCAGCCAGCCCCTCCCGGGTTATGGCTACACCTTC	TRBJ1-2	.	TRBV4-1	.
CATSRDPGGEQYF	TGTGCCACCAGCAGAGATCCCGGGGGCGAGCAGTACTTC	TRBJ2-7	.	TRBV15	.
CASSVSEVEQFF	TGTGCCAGCAGCGTTTCGGAGGTTGAGCAGTTCTTC	TRBJ2-1	few	TRBV9	.
CASSPSGQGNTEAFF	TGTGCCAGCAGCCCCTCGGGACAAGGGAACACTGAAGCTTTCTTT	TRBJ1-1	.	TRBV28	.
CATSREGGVEKLFF	TGTGCCACCAGCAGAGAAGGGGGCGTTGAAAAACTGTTTTTT	TRBJ1-4	.	TRBV15	TRBD1
CASSKDRVNEQFF	TGTGCCAGCAGCAAAGACAGGGTAAATGAGCAGTTCTTC	TRBJ2-1	.	TRBV9	TRBD1
CASSGAGLNTEAFF	TGTGCCAGCAGTGGGGCGGGTCTGAACACTGAAGCTTTCTTT	TRBJ1-1	.	TRBV2	.
CASSHLGGSNQPQHF	TGTGCCAGCAGCCACTTGGGAGGGAGCAATCAGCCCCAGCATTTT	TRBJ1-5	.	TRBV2	.
CASSLGNTINTEAFF	TGTGCCAGCAGCTTGGGGAACACTATAAACACTGAAGCTTTCTTT	TRBJ1-1	.	TRBV5-8	.
CASSIDRDLSTDTQYF	TGCGCCAGCAGCATAGACCGGGACTTGAGCACAGATACGCAGTATTTT	TRBJ2-3	few	TRBV5-1	.